Listed below are T cell receptor beta chains from one sample, sequenced in a study of T cells after yellow fever vaccination. TCRdb independently ran MiXCR on the 5' RACE reads; one entry per CDR3 protein. The table has under 500,000 distinct CDR3 sequences, 18% seen once. Sequences were derived from PBMCs, sampled before the yellow fever booster vaccination. The receptors derive from a man younger than 30 who received the YFV17D yellow fever vaccine. Both conserved end residues are part of each CDR3. Each record gives: V gene, D gene, J gene, clone size, CDR3 protein, CDR3 DNA. A D gene is named only where the DNA matches it firmly. Not all rows give a size; the values are once, few, many and, for expanded clones, a class.

>TRBV28|TRBD2|TRBJ2-3|.
CASSLAGVRTDTQYF
TGTGCCAGCTCCCTCGCGGGGGTGCGCACAGATACGCAGTATTTT
>TRBV4-2|TRBD1|TRBJ2-5|.
CASSQEEGGRRETQYF
TGTGCCAGCAGCCAAGAGGAAGGGGGCCGCCGGGAGACCCAGTACTTC
>TRBV25-1|.|TRBJ1-1|few
CASSDRTSAAFF
TGTGCCAGCAGTGATCGGACATCCGCCGCTTTCTTT
>TRBV6-1|TRBD1|TRBJ2-5|.
CASSGMGQGETQYF
TGTGCCAGCAGTGGAATGGGACAGGGTGAGACCCAGTACTTC
>TRBV20-1|TRBD1|TRBJ2-5|.
CSADDRGETQYF
TGCAGTGCCGATGACAGGGGCGAGACCCAGTACTTC
>TRBV6-5|.|TRBJ2-5|few
CASSYGSLQETQYF
TGTGCCAGCAGTTACGGAAGCCTCCAAGAGACCCAGTACTTC
>TRBV15|TRBD1|TRBJ1-2|.
CATSRDSGQGIGYTF
TGTGCCACCAGCAGAGATTCAGGACAGGGTATCGGCTACACCTTC
>TRBV20-1|.|TRBJ1-1|many
CSARGGYTEAFF
TGCAGTGCTAGGGGTGGATACACTGAAGCTTTCTTT
>TRBV19|.|TRBJ2-3|few
CASSIDRRLTQYF
TGTGCCAGTAGTATAGATCGCCGTCTTACCCAGTATTTT
>TRBV12-3/TRBV12-4|.|TRBJ2-1|.
CASKSSTYNEQFF
TGTGCCAGCAAATCGTCCACCTACAATGAGCAGTTCTTC
>TRBV5-1|.|TRBJ2-7|.
CASSMGEPYEQYF
TGCGCCAGCAGCATGGGGGAGCCCTACGAGCAGTACTTC
>TRBV13|TRBD2|TRBJ2-5|many
CASSFSSGGGETQYF
TGTGCCAGCAGCTTTTCTAGCGGGGGAGGAGAGACCCAGTACTTC
>TRBV12-3/TRBV12-4|TRBD1|TRBJ1-6|.
CASKQTGNNNSPLHF
TGTGCCAGCAAACAGACAGGGAATAACAATTCACCCCTCCACTTT
>TRBV12-3/TRBV12-4|.|TRBJ2-2|few
CASKVQPFTGELFF
TGTGCCAGCAAGGTACAACCGTTCACCGGGGAGCTGTTTTTT
>TRBV30|.|TRBJ2-1|few
CAWSGGGHYNEQFF
TGTGCCTGGAGTGGGGGCGGGCACTACAATGAGCAGTTCTTC
>TRBV9|.|TRBJ2-1|.
CASSVQVGNEQFF
TGTGCCAGCAGCGTCCAGGTCGGGAATGAGCAGTTCTTC
>TRBV4-3|.|TRBJ2-5|.
CASSQDHTGMEETQYF
TGCGCCAGCAGCCAAGATCACACAGGGATGGAGGAGACCCAGTACTTC
>TRBV27|.|TRBJ2-1|many
CASSSGAGSHLNNEQFF
TGTGCCAGCAGTTCTGGGGCGGGGAGTCATCTTAACAATGAGCAGTTCTTC
>TRBV7-9|.|TRBJ1-3|.
CASSLGGRSGNTIYF
TGTGCCAGCAGCTTAGGAGGCAGGTCTGGAAACACCATATATTTT
>TRBV18|.|TRBJ2-1|.
CASSERQSYNEQFF
TGTGCCAGCTCAGAGAGACAGTCCTACAATGAGCAGTTCTTC
>TRBV12-3/TRBV12-4|TRBD1|TRBJ1-6|few
CASSPTGGNSPLHF
TGTGCCAGCAGTCCCACAGGGGGTAATTCACCCCTCCACTTT
>TRBV6-6|.|TRBJ2-7|.
CASSPESRGPEQYF
TGTGCCAGCAGTCCGGAGAGCCGAGGCCCCGAGCAGTACTTC
>TRBV20-1|.|TRBJ1-1|few
CSASTGPNTEAFF
TGCAGTGCTAGTACAGGACCTAACACTGAAGCTTTCTTT
>TRBV5-5|TRBD1|TRBJ2-5|many
CASSFPTGVDETQYF
TGTGCCAGCAGCTTCCCAACAGGGGTAGACGAGACCCAGTACTTC
>TRBV12-3/TRBV12-4|.|TRBJ1-1|.
CASSAGRTAFF
TGTGCCAGCAGTGCAGGGCGTACAGCTTTCTTT
>TRBV11-2|TRBD2|TRBJ2-5|.
CASSLTGTSGGSRQETQYF
TGTGCCAGCAGCTTGACCGGGACTAGCGGGGGGTCTCGGCAAGAGACCCAGTACTTC
>TRBV27|.|TRBJ1-2|few
CASSPQWGGAGGYTF
TGTGCCAGCAGTCCACAATGGGGGGGGGCGGGTGGCTACACCTTC
>TRBV4-3|.|TRBJ2-5|.
CASSQFQGQTQYF
TGCGCCAGCAGCCAATTTCAAGGGCAGACCCAGTACTTC
>TRBV4-3|.|TRBJ1-2|many
CASSPVGTPSHGYTF
TGCGCCAGCAGCCCGGTCGGAACCCCAAGCCATGGCTACACCTTC
>TRBV12-3/TRBV12-4|.|TRBJ2-7|few
CASSNRAWNEQYF
TGTGCCAGCAGCAACAGGGCGTGGAACGAGCAGTACTTC
>TRBV12-3/TRBV12-4|TRBD1|TRBJ2-3|many
CASSFLRGYTDTQYF
TGTGCCAGCAGTTTCCTCAGGGGGTACACAGATACGCAGTATTTT
>TRBV29-1|TRBD1|TRBJ1-1|.
CSGDDRGRRTEAFF
TGCAGCGGGGACGACAGGGGGAGGAGGACTGAAGCTTTCTTT
>TRBV5-5|.|TRBJ1-2|few
CASSGGGNYGYTF
TGTGCCAGCAGCGGCGGGGGTAACTATGGCTACACCTTC
>TRBV6-6|.|TRBJ2-5|many
CASSSEGGEETQYF
TGTGCCAGCAGTTCCGAGGGTGGTGAAGAGACCCAGTACTTC
>TRBV24-1|TRBD1|TRBJ1-5|few
CATSDDRGWRNQPQHF
TGTGCCACCAGTGATGACAGGGGCTGGCGCAATCAGCCCCAGCATTTT
>TRBV30|.|TRBJ1-1|.
CATQEVEDTEAFF
TGTGCCACACAGGAGGTCGAGGATACTGAAGCTTTCTTT
>TRBV5-1|TRBD1|TRBJ1-1|many
CASSSETGVNTEAFF
TGCGCCAGCAGCTCCGAGACAGGGGTGAACACTGAAGCTTTCTTT
>TRBV24-1|.|TRBJ1-5|.
CATSDYRTDQPQHF
TGTGCCACCAGTGATTATCGGACCGATCAGCCCCAGCATTTT
>TRBV7-9|.|TRBJ1-6|few
CASSLDGGESPLHF
TGTGCCAGCAGCTTAGACGGGGGCGAGTCACCCCTCCACTTT